The text below deals with one T cell receptor (beta chain). Its antigen is still unknown. Libraries were prepared by immunoSEQ multiplex PCR; TCRdb keeps only in-frame clonotypes and omits some of them. The sample consists of approximately 100,000 clones, about 85% of them appearing once. The data are from a study of T cell responses to AZD1222 COVID-19 vaccine. Study-level results: Along spike, vaccine-associated CD4 TCRs were found throughout, with dominance at 160-218 and 743-854. Clonal diversity may have been underestimated, and the donors were mostly white British, with more females than males. The number of AZD1222 recipients seropositive at baseline was only 5 to 7.

Second-dose groups at about 4 or about 12 weeks were pooled. The clonotype comes from an adult who received the AZD1222 COVID-19 vaccine. The specimen comprised peripheral blood, sampled 28 days after the second AZD1222 dose.

The CDR3 reads CASSPSSGQGLNTEAFF. The CDR3 DNA is TGTGCCAGCAGTCCCAGCTCAGGACAGGGACTAAACACTGAAGCTTTCTTT. The V call is TRBV28, the J call TRBJ1-1; 8 bases agree with TRBD1. After removal of 5 bases from V and 2 bases from J, the junction contained 13 bases not matched to a gene. This CDR3 comprises 17 residues. Germline lookup yields CDR1 MDHEN and CDR2 SYDVKM.